A single sample is the source of the 6 T cell receptor beta chains below, sequenced in a study of graft-versus-host responses after intestinal transplantation. The antigens of these receptors remain unknown. Profiling relied on immunoSEQ multiplex PCR, and the TCRdb table lists in-frame clones only, not all of them. Of tens of thousands of clones in the sample, about 91% were seen once. Sample: unstimulated CD8+ T cells sorted from spleen or lymph node cells, taken before intestinal transplant. Receptors were obtained from a human donor who received an intestinal transplant.

The chain has TRBV4-3 and TRBJ2-1; 10 bases are shared with TRBD2. Trimming took 1 base from V and 3 from J; bases not matched to a gene: 0. The CDR3 contains 15 residues. CDR1 is LGHNA, CDR2 YSLEER, per germline. CDR3 sequence: CASSQGTSGYNEQFF. CDR3 DNA sequence: TGCGCCAGCAGCCAAGGGACTAGCGGCTACAATGAGCAGTTCTTC.

This chain links TRBV27 with TRBJ1-2; D is possibly TRBD1 (5 bases). This CDR3 contains 13 residues. Trimming removed 7 bases at V and 8 bases at J, with 17 bases between. CDR1 and CDR2 (germline): MNHEY, SMNVEV (reference sequence). The CDR3 here is CASKGAGINGYTF. In DNA form, the CDR3 reads TGTGCCAGCAAAGGGGCAGGGATAAACGGCTACACCTTC.

The genes are TRBV4-1 and TRBJ2-2; possible D gene TRBD1, 5 bases. Germline values: CDR1 MGHRA, CDR2 YSYEKL. The CDR3 has 13 amino acids. Deletions cut 0 bases from V and 6 bases from J, with 5 bases between. The CDR3 coding sequence is TGCGCCAGCAGCCAAGAGGGGCCCGGGGAGCTGTTTTTT. Its translation: CASSQEGPGELFF.

This clone was picked up one time. The chain recombines TRBV28 with TRBJ1-2; 12 nucleotides align to TRBD1. With 6 bases clipped from V and 4 bases from J, the junction kept 3 bases outside the gene matches. The CDR3 runs 14 residues. Looked up from germline, CDR1 is MDHEN and CDR2 is SYDVKM. The CDR3, as DNA: TGTGCCAGCAGGCCGGGACAGGGGGCCTATGGCTACACCTTC. It specifies CASRPGQGAYGYTF.

The chain has TRBV7-9 and TRBJ2-7, with TRBD2 as a possible D gene (6 bases). The CDR3 contains 16 residues. Per the germline V gene, CDR1 is SEHNR and CDR2 is FQNEAQ (reference sequence). Trimming pared 6 bases from V and 6 bases from J, leaving 24 bases between. In DNA form, the CDR3 reads TGTGCCAGCAGTCTTCGTCGGGGACTCGAGAAGGGCGAGCAGTACTTC. Residues: CASSLRRGLEKGEQYF.

The chain combines TRBV29-1 with TRBJ1-2; D is ambiguous. Looked up from germline, CDR1 is SQVTM and CDR2 is ANQGSEA. This CDR3 is built from 13 residues. V lost 3 bases, J lost 0 bases, and 8 bases lay in between. In nucleotides, the CDR3 is TGCAGCGTTGATACAGACGCTAACTATGGCTACACCTTC. It yields the protein CSVDTDANYGYTF. The variable domain in full, with the rest retrieved from reference TRBV29-1 and TRBJ1-2, is SAVISQKPSRDICQRGTSLTIQCQVDSQVTMMFWYRQQPGQSLTLIATANQGSEATYESGFVIDKFPISRPNLTFSTLTVSNMSPEDSSIYLCSVDTDANYGYTFGSGTRLTVV.